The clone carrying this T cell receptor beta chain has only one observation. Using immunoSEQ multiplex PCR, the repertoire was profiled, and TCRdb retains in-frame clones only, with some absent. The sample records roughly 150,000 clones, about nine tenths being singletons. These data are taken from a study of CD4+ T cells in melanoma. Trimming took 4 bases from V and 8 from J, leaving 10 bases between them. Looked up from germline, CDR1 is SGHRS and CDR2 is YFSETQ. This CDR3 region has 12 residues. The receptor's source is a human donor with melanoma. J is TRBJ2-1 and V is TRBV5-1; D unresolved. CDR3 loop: CASSRLMDEQFF. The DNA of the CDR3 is TGCGCCAGCAGCCGCCTGATGGATGAGCAGTTCTTC. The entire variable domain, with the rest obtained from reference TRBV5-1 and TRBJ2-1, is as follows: KAGVTQTPRYLIKTRGQQVTLSCSPISGHRSVSWYQQTPGQGLQFLFEYFSETQRNKGNFPGRFSGRQFSNSRSEMNVSTLELGDSALYLCASSRLMDEQFFGPGTRLTVL.